One sample yielded the 28 T cell receptor beta chains listed below, sequenced in a study of shared clonotypes between healthy human individuals. The table came from immunoSEQ multiplex PCR; TCRdb's copy has only in-frame clones and leaves some out. This table holds a few hundred thousand clones, roughly 97% found once. The material sequenced was naive CD4+ T cells sorted from blood. Indicated subset: CD45RA+ positively selected. All receptors derive from a woman in her twenties or thirties in good health.

The gene calls are TRBV28 and TRBJ2-3; no reliable D call. The CDR3 contains 11 residues. V dropped 8 bases and J dropped 6 bases, with 9 bases sitting between them. CDR1 MDHEN and CDR2 SYDVKM come from the germline V gene. The CDR3 spells CASGPWDTQYF. The CDR3 bases are TGTGCCAGCGGCCCATGGGATACGCAGTATTTT.

V and J are TRBV19 and TRBJ1-1; TRBD1 is a possible D gene (5 bases). Germline CDR1 LNHDA, CDR2 SQIVND (reference sequence). This CDR3 has 14 residues. Trimming took off 7 bases at V and 2 bases at J, with 14 bases between the two ends. CDR3 bases: TGTGCCAGTATGGCGGACCGGGACAACACTGAAGCTTTCTTT. It yields the protein CASMADRDNTEAFF. The full variable domain, completed using reference TRBV19 and TRBJ1-1, is DGGITQSPKYLFRKEGQNVTLSCEQNLNHDAMYWYRQDPGQGLRLIYYSQIVNDFQKGDIAEGYSVSREKKESFPLTVTSAQKNPTAFYLCASMADRDNTEAFFGQGTRLTVV.

V usage is TRBV7-9 and J usage is TRBJ1-1; TRBD1 agrees at 10 bases. The J segment lost 3 bases and the V segment lost 5 bases, leaving 12 bases of the junction unmatched. Germline V CDR1 and CDR2: SEHNR, FQNEAQ (reference sequence). The CDR3 is made up of 17 amino acids. Written as DNA, the CDR3 is TGTGCCAGCAGCCCAGATCCGACAGGGGGCTGGGACACTGAAGCTTTCTTT. Translating gives CASSPDPTGGWDTEAFF.

The J gene is TRBJ2-7, the V gene TRBV10-3; 7 bases agree with TRBD1. The CDR3 is made up of 15 amino acids. V lost 5 bases to trimming and J lost 3 bases; unmatched junction nucleotides: 10. Germline lookup yields CDR1 ENHRY and CDR2 SYGVKD. CDR3 loop: CAISKGQQFFYEQYF. CDR3 sequence (DNA): TGTGCCATCAGTAAGGGACAGCAGTTTTTCTACGAGCAGTACTTC.

This clone has only one observation. This rearrangement joins TRBV28 to TRBJ1-1, with D unclear. The germline V gene encodes CDR1 MDHEN and CDR2 SYDVKM. The ends were cut back, 7 bases at V and 1 base at J, with 13 bases in the middle. There are 14 residues in the CDR3. The CDR3 here is CASTFGLQNTEAFF. CDR3 DNA: TGTGCCAGCACCTTCGGCTTGCAGAACACTGAAGCTTTCTTT.

The chain employs TRBV6-5 and TRBJ1-1, with a weak D call TRBD1 (5 bases). The CDR3 covers 13 residues. The V end was cut by 10 bases, the J end by 0 bases, with 12 bases between. From germline, CDR1 is MNHEY and CDR2 SVGAGI. In nucleotides, the CDR3 is TGTGCCACCACGGGACGGCTGAACACTGAAGCTTTCTTT. Residues: CATTGRLNTEAFF.

This chain joins TRBV10-3 and TRBJ2-3, with 8 bases aligning to TRBD1. Trimming removed 11 bases from V and 5 bases from J; junction bases left unmatched: 6. The V gene's germline CDR1 is ENHRY and CDR2 SYGVKD. CDR3 size: 12 residues. This CDR3 is CAVTGDGDTQYF. The CDR3 DNA is TGTGCCGTGACAGGGGATGGAGATACGCAGTATTTT.

This rearrangement joins TRBV18 to TRBJ1-4; D possibly corresponds to TRBD1 (6 bases). Germline-derived CDR1 and CDR2 are KGHSH and LQKENI. Trimming took 3 bases from V and 1 from J, leaving 9 bases between them. The CDR3 runs 15 residues. The CDR3 here is CASSPLGGTNEKLFF. The DNA for the CDR3 is TGTGCCAGCTCACCTTTAGGGGGAACTAATGAAAAACTGTTTTTT. The whole variable domain, filled in from reference TRBV18 and TRBJ1-4, reads NAGVMQNPRHLVRRRGQEARLRCSPMKGHSHVYWYRQLPEEGLKFMVYLQKENIIDESGMPKERFSAEFPKEGPSILRIQQVVRGDSAAYFCASSPLGGTNEKLFFGSGTQLSVL.

With regard to this clone: The sample contains more than one DNA sequence encoding this CDR3. This chain joins TRBV5-1 and TRBJ1-5; D is possibly TRBD1 (5 bases). Germline values: CDR1 SGHRS, CDR2 YFSETQ. The CDR3 has 14 amino acids. Trimming took 2 bases from V and 6 from J, leaving 12 bases between them. CDR3 protein: CASSFGTPGQPQHF. The CDR3, as DNA: TGCGCCAGCAGCTTCGGGACGCCGGGTCAGCCCCAGCATTTT. The full variable domain, completed using reference TRBV5-1 and TRBJ1-5, is KAGVTQTPRYLIKTRGQQVTLSCSPISGHRSVSWYQQTPGQGLQFLFEYFSETQRNKGNFPGRFSGRQFSNSRSEMNVSTLELGDSALYLCASSFGTPGQPQHFGDGTRLSIL.

The chain has TRBV2 and TRBJ1-2, with 7 bases aligning to TRBD1. Germline V lookup: CDR1 SNHLY, CDR2 FYNNEI. The CDR3 has 13 amino acids. Losses at the gene ends were 6 bases for V and 7 bases for J; bases not matched to a gene: 8. The CDR3 DNA reads TGTGCCAGCAGGCCGGGACAGTTTTCTGGCTACACCTTC. Translating it yields CASRPGQFSGYTF.

CDR3: CASSPRQGTHEQYF. CDR3 sequence (DNA): TGCGCCAGCAGCCCCAGACAGGGTACCCACGAGCAGTACTTC. The chain employs TRBV5-1 and TRBJ2-7, with TRBD1 matching over 7 bases. Germline values: CDR1 SGHRS, CDR2 YFSETQ. J gave up 5 bases and V 4 bases, and 9 bases lay outside the gene matches. The CDR3 extends over 14 amino acids.

The rearrangement joins TRBV27 to TRBJ2-7, with TRBD1 matching over 9 bases. CDR3 length equals 14 residues. CDR1 is MNHEY, CDR2 SMNVEV, per germline (reference sequence). The J segment lost 5 bases and the V segment lost 6 bases, leaving 8 bases of the junction unmatched. CDR3 sequence reads: CASRRTGEGNEQYF. The CDR3 DNA is TGTGCCAGCAGAAGGACAGGGGAAGGCAACGAGCAGTACTTC.

The chain is built from TRBV4-1 and TRBJ2-2; TRBD1 aligns across 7 bases. This CDR3 has 15 residues. J was trimmed by 7 bases and V by 1 base; bases with no gene match: 6. CDR1 and CDR2 from the germline V gene are MGHRA and YSYEKL. CDR3 sequence reads: CASSQVRQGGGELFF. CDR3 in DNA: TGCGCCAGCAGCCAAGTTAGACAGGGCGGCGGGGAGCTGTTTTTT.

This clone was found once. The rearrangement uses TRBV2 and TRBJ1-1; D uncertain. V was trimmed by 3 bases and J by 0 bases, leaving 17 bases between them. This CDR3 comprises 17 residues. The germline V gene encodes CDR1 SNHLY and CDR2 FYNNEI. CDR3 sequence: CASSDFPGGQMNTEAFF. In DNA, the CDR3 is TGTGCCAGCAGTGACTTCCCGGGTGGGCAAATGAACACTGAAGCTTTCTTT.

The chain recombines TRBV5-1 with TRBJ2-1; 8 bases line up with TRBD1. J was trimmed by 2 bases and V by 3 bases; bases with no gene match: 4. The CDR3 has 15 amino acids. The germline gives CDR1 SGHRS, CDR2 YFSETQ. The DNA for the CDR3 is TGCGCCAGCAGCTGGAGGACAGGGACCTACAATGAGCAGTTCTTC. It codes for CASSWRTGTYNEQFF.

The chain employs TRBV10-3 and TRBJ2-5; D may correspond to TRBD1 or TRBD2 (6 bases each). The V end was cut by 0 bases, the J end by 5 bases, with 13 bases between. The germline gives CDR1 ENHRY, CDR2 SYGVKD. The CDR3 length is 15 residues. The CDR3 DNA reads as TGTGCCATCAGTGAGTCGAGGGGGGCCGAGGAGACCCAGTACTTC. As protein: CAISESRGAEETQYF.

This clone was counted once. The chain is built from TRBV18 and TRBJ2-2, with D perhaps TRBD1 (6 bases). The CDR3 covers 15 residues. V was pared by 6 bases and J by 0 bases, with 11 bases between. Germline V gives CDR1 KGHSH, CDR2 LQKENI. This CDR3 is CASSYDRPNTGELFF. CDR3 nucleotide sequence: TGTGCCAGCTCGTACGACAGGCCGAACACCGGGGAGCTGTTTTTT.

In this sample, this clone turned up once. V gene TRBV6-4 combines with J gene TRBJ1-2; possible D gene TRBD1, 5 bases. The CDR3 covers 15 residues. Germline CDR1 reads MRHNA; CDR2 reads SNTAGT. V was trimmed by 3 bases and J by 0 bases, leaving 11 bases between them. The CDR3 spells CASSEREGSNYGYTF. CDR3 nucleotides: TGTGCCAGCAGTGAACGAGAGGGGTCTAACTATGGCTACACCTTC.

The chain is built from TRBV28 and TRBJ2-7, with D maybe TRBD1 (5 bases). Germline CDR1 is MDHEN and CDR2 is SYDVKM. V lost 4 bases, J lost 0 bases, and 19 bases lay in between. The CDR3 extends over 17 amino acids. CDR3 nucleotide sequence: TGTGCCAGCAGTTCCCTCCTGGACCGAGGACACTCCTACGAGCAGTACTTC. Its protein product is CASSSLLDRGHSYEQYF.

In this sample, this clone turned up once. This chain connects TRBV30 to TRBJ1-6; D not resolved. This CDR3 contains 15 residues. V was clipped by 6 bases and J by 0 bases, with 12 bases between them. Per germline, CDR1 GTSNPN and CDR2 SVGIG (reference sequence). For the CDR3, the DNA is TGTGCCTGCCGCGGGGTGAGCTCCTATAATTCACCCCTCCACTTT. Translated: CACRGVSSYNSPLHF.

As DNA, the CDR3 is TGTGCCAGCAGCCCAGAGGGGGGCGCGGAGACCGGGGAGCTGTTTTTT. Residues: CASSPEGGAETGELFF. The chain joins TRBV25-1 to TRBJ2-2; D may correspond to TRBD1 or TRBD2 (6 bases each). Germline lookup yields CDR1 MGHDK and CDR2 SYGVNS. Trimming removed 6 bases from V and 5 bases from J, with 19 bases in between. The CDR3 spans 16 residues.

The rearrangement links TRBV28 to TRBJ2-7; 11 bases are shared with TRBD2. CDR1 and CDR2 from the germline V gene are MDHEN and SYDVKM. V lost 6 bases to trimming and J lost 3 bases; unmatched junction nucleotides: 10. This CDR3 has 16 amino acids. The DNA of the CDR3 is TGTGCCAGCAGCAGCGCCGGGACTAGCGGAAACTACGAGCAGTACTTC. Amino acids: CASSSAGTSGNYEQYF.

CDR3 sequence reads: CASSQGDGYGYTF. The CDR3 DNA reads as TGTGCCAGCAGCCAGGGGGATGGCTATGGCTACACCTTC. V is TRBV28 and J is TRBJ1-2; 7 bases map to TRBD1. CDR1 is MDHEN and CDR2 is SYDVKM in the germline V gene. The CDR3 is 13 amino acids. The J segment lost 4 bases and the V segment lost 6 bases, leaving 5 bases of the junction unmatched.

V usage is TRBV19 and J usage is TRBJ1-5; D perhaps matches TRBD1 (5 bases). Trimming cost V 8 bases and J 0 bases, with 14 bases left between them. CDR3 length: 15 amino acids. From germline, CDR1 is LNHDA and CDR2 SQIVND (reference sequence). The CDR3 loop reads CASSGVRVSNQPQHF. In DNA form, the CDR3 reads TGTGCCAGTTCGGGGGTAAGAGTTAGCAATCAGCCCCAGCATTTT.

The DNA for the CDR3 is TGTGCCACCAGCCCTCCCAGGGTGCGAGAGACCCAGTACTTC. Translation: CATSPPRVRETQYF. This chain connects TRBV15 to TRBJ2-5, with D possibly matching TRBD1 (5 bases). Trimming removed 5 bases from V and 4 bases from J, with 14 bases in between. Germline CDR1 reads LNHNV; CDR2 reads YYDKDF (reference sequence). The CDR3 totals 14 residues.

In DNA form, the CDR3 reads TGTGCCAGCAGCGACGGAGGGCCCCAAGAGACCCAGTACTTC. Protein: CASSDGGPQETQYF. This chain links TRBV4-2 with TRBJ2-5, with D perhaps TRBD2 (6 bases). The length of the CDR3 is 14 residues. The germline V gene has CDR1 LGHNA and CDR2 YNFKEQ. Trimming cost V 5 bases and J 1 base, with 11 bases left between them.

The chain combines TRBV4-2 with TRBJ2-7; D is unresolved. Between the trimmed V and J ends, which lost 0 bases and 13 bases, there was a span of 13 bases. Germline CDR1 and CDR2: LGHNA and YNFKEQ. CDR3 size: 12 residues. The CDR3 is CASSQDARVLYF. The CDR3 DNA reads as TGTGCCAGCAGCCAAGATGCCCGGGTCCTCTACTTC.

The chain uses TRBV20-1 and TRBJ2-5; D remains ambiguous. The J call may be wrong; the DNA end is better matched by TRBJ2-7. The CDR3 covers 11 residues. The germline CDR1 and CDR2 sequences are DFQATT and SNEGSKA (reference sequence). The CDR3 DNA sequence: TGCAGTGCTAGAGCTTACTACGAGCAGTACTTC. This encodes CSARAYYEQYF.